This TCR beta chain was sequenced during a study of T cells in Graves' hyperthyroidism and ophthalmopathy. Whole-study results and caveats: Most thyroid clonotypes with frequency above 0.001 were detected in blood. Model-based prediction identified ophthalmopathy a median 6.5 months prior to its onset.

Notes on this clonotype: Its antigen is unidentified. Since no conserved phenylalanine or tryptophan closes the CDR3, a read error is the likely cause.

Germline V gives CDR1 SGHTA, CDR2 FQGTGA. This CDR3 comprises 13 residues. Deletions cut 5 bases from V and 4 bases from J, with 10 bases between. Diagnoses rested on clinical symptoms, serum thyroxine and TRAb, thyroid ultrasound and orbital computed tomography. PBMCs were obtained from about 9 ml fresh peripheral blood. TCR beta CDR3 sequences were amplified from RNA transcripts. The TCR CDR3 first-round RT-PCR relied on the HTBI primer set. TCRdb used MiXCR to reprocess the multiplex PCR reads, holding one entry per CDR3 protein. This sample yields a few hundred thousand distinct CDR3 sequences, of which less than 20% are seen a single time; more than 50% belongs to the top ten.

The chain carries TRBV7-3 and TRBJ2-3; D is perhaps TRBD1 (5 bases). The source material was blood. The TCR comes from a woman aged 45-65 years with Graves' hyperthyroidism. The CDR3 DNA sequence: TGTGCCAGCAGCCAGGGCCCCCCAGATACGCAGTATCTT. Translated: CASSQGPPDTQYL.